This T cell receptor beta chain appears in the sequencing data of a study of blood T cells in healthy people across ages. The use of a sample-barcoded 5' primer and a J-beta primer mix characterized a second PCR of about 7 to 12 cycles. TCRdb redid the calling of the 5' RACE reads with MiXCR, one entry per CDR3 protein. The sample holds hundreds of thousands of distinct CDR3 sequences; under 35% are singletons and the top ten take 15% to 20%. Comment on this clonotype: Its antigen is not identified.

CDR3 size: 13 residues. V lost 0 bases to trimming and J lost 13 bases, with 14 bases between them. From germline, CDR1 is SGHRS and CDR2 YFSETQ. Study-wide findings and caveats: Naive T cell percentage strongly correlated with TCR beta diversity. Estimates drawn from one million T cells were deemed to understate diversity. Older age went with lower TCR beta diversity per million T cells, in a roughly linear way.

The sequencing sample was made of blood. The TCR was taken from a woman of 80 years or more in good health. V usage is TRBV5-1 and J usage is TRBJ2-1; D is ambiguous. CDR3 sequence (DNA): TGCGCCAGCAGCTTGGTTCCCTCCATGGATCAGTTCTTC. Translated, it gives CASSLVPSMDQFF.